The source of this TCR beta chain is a study of shared clonotypes between healthy human individuals. Produced via immunoSEQ multiplex PCR; TCRdb's table is partial and in-frame only. The sample consists of under 600,000 clones, around 97% of them appearing once. V dropped 7 bases and J dropped 4 bases, with 5 bases sitting between them. The CDR3 runs 11 residues. Germline CDR1 MDHEN, CDR2 SYDVKM. Source material: naive CD4+ T cells sorted from blood. Subset in this sample: CD45RA+ positively selected. The receptor comes from a woman under 40 in good health. The chain combines TRBV28 with TRBJ2-1; D not certain. The CDR3 region has the DNA TGTGCCAGCACCACATACAATGAGCAGTTCTTC. Its translation: CASTTYNEQFF.